This T cell receptor beta chain was found in a study of Graves' ophthalmopathy and Graves' hyperthyroidism. CDR3 regions of TCR beta were amplified from RNA transcripts. Second-round multiplex PCR came after a first-round RT-PCR that employed HTBI primers. TCRdb processed the multiplex PCR reads anew with MiXCR; each CDR3 protein has one entry. Of 300,000 or so distinct CDR3 sequences listed, 17% are singletons. In its sample, this clonotype was seen many times. The TCR was taken from an adult man with Graves' ophthalmopathy. Sequencing was carried out using peripheral blood.

This chain's CDR3 is CASSLQGAGTGELFF. The CDR3 DNA sequence: TGCGCCAGCAGCTTACAGGGAGCGGGCACCGGGGAGCTGTTTTTT. The chain uses TRBV5-1 and TRBJ2-2, with D perhaps given as TRBD1 or TRBD2 (6 bases each). The CDR3 contains 15 residues. V lost 2 bases and J lost 4, with 12 bases in between. In germline, CDR1 is SGHRS, CDR2 YFSETQ.